A single sample gave rise to the 22 T cell receptor beta chains below, sequenced in a study of spatial heterogeneity in lung cancer. TCRdb redid the calling of the 5' RACE reads with MiXCR, one entry per CDR3 protein. Of about 100,000 distinct CDR3 sequences in the sample, 4.4% were seen once. Regarding the study as a whole: Tumor mutation count correlated with how many alpha and beta TCRs expanded intratumorally.

Time point meaning: sample taken at primary tumor resection. Their target antigens are unknown. This sample comprised lung tumor tissue, obtained at surgery. These receptors were obtained from a male donor with early-stage non-small cell lung cancer.

This clonotype has at least ten counts. J is TRBJ2-1 and V is TRBV12-3 or TRBV12-4, with 9 bases matching TRBD1. V lost 7 bases and J lost 10; bases outside the gene matches: 8. The CDR3 contains 13 residues. The CDR3 DNA reads as TGTGCCAGCATGGGGACAGGGTTCCGGGAGCAGTTCTTC. Encoded protein: CASMGTGFREQFF.

This clonotype showed up many times. The V gene is TRBV18, the J gene TRBJ2-5; unclear D gene. The CDR3 has 14 amino acids. With 0 bases removed from V and 2 bases from J, the gap between germline ends came to 7 bases. The V gene's germline CDR1 is KGHSH and CDR2 LQKENI. The DNA of the CDR3 is TGTGCCAGCTCACCACCGAACCGGCAAGAGACCCAGTACTTC. Its protein product is CASSPPNRQETQYF.

This clonotype has a count of ten or more. The rearrangement links TRBV12-3 or TRBV12-4 to TRBJ2-1; D is possibly TRBD2 (5 bases). CDR3 length: 13 residues. V was clipped by 6 bases and J by 6 bases, with 12 bases between them. CDR3 protein: CASSSPGGNEQFF. The CDR3 DNA follows: TGTGCCAGCAGCTCCCCCGGAGGCAATGAGCAGTTCTTC.

This clonotype was seen a few times. V usage is TRBV29-1 and J usage is TRBJ1-5; a possible D gene is TRBD1 (5 bases). This CDR3 region has 13 residues. Trimming took off 4 bases at V and 6 bases at J, with 13 bases between the two ends. Germline V gene data show CDR1 as SQVTM and CDR2 as ANQGSEA. The CDR3 DNA reads TGCAGCGTTGTGCAGGGAGCAGGTCAGCCCCAGCATTTT. Amino acids: CSVVQGAGQPQHF. The entire variable domain, with the rest obtained from reference TRBV29-1 and TRBJ1-5, is as follows: SAVISQKPSRDICQRGTSLTIQCQVDSQVTMMFWYRQQPGQSLTLIATANQGSEATYESGFVIDKFPISRPNLTFSTLTVSNMSPEDSSIYLCSVVQGAGQPQHFGDGTRLSIL.

The table lists this clonotype with many counts. The J gene is TRBJ2-7, the V gene TRBV6-6; 10 nucleotides match TRBD2. The junction had 11 bases not matched to a gene; V was cut back by 7 bases and J by 5 bases. CDR1 and CDR2 from the germline V gene are MNHNY and SVGAGI (reference sequence). CDR3 length equals 15 residues. The CDR3 reads CASIAGGITMDEQYF. In nucleotides, the CDR3 is TGTGCCAGCATAGCGGGAGGTATAACGATGGACGAGCAGTACTTC.

At least ten counts were recorded for this clonotype. This chain connects TRBV4-1 to TRBJ2-3; TRBD2 might be the D (6 bases). Trimming pared 0 bases from V and 2 bases from J, leaving 15 bases between. CDR1 MGHRA and CDR2 YSYEKL come from the germline V gene. This CDR3 is 17 amino acids long. DNA of the CDR3: TGCGCCAGCAGCCAAGATGAGGAGCGGGCGTACACAGATACGCAGTATTTT. Translated: CASSQDEERAYTDTQYF.

The sample holds many counts of this clonotype. V is TRBV28 and J is TRBJ2-5; D remains unclear. The germline V gene encodes CDR1 MDHEN and CDR2 SYDVKM. The CDR3 length is 14 residues. V lost 7 bases to trimming and J lost 5 bases, with 17 bases between them. The CDR3 region has the DNA TGTGCCAGCACAATAGGTATTCACTCCGAGACCCAGTACTTC. It translates to CASTIGIHSETQYF.

This clonotype came up many times. The chain joins TRBV18 to TRBJ2-5, with D possibly called TRBD1 or TRBD2 (5 bases each). This CDR3 contains 14 residues. Deletions cut 5 bases from V and 1 base from J, with 11 bases between. The germline CDR1 and CDR2 sequences are KGHSH and LQKENI. The CDR3 DNA sequence: TGTGCCAGCTCATTACTAGACAGCCAAGAGACCCAGTACTTC. Translation: CASSLLDSQETQYF.

This clonotype showed up many times. CDR3 region: CASSPWDNQPQHF. The CDR3, as DNA: TGTGCCAGCAGCCCCTGGGACAATCAGCCCCAGCATTTT. V gene TRBV6-5 combines with J gene TRBJ1-5; D is undetermined. Germline V gives CDR1 MNHEY, CDR2 SVGAGI. The V gene lost 6 bases and the J gene lost 3 bases, with 9 bases spanning the gap. The CDR3 is 13 residues long.

The chain recombines TRBV27 with TRBJ1-5; a weak D match, TRBD1 (5 bases). The V end lost 10 bases, the J end lost 0 bases, and 25 bases lay between the germline ends. The CDR3 extends over 18 amino acids. Germline V CDR1 and CDR2: MNHEY, SMNVEV (reference sequence). This chain's CDR3 is CATRRGDSIIDSNQPQHF. The CDR3 nucleotides are TGTGCCACCCGGAGAGGGGATTCAATTATTGATAGCAATCAGCCCCAGCATTTT.

The chain combines TRBV20-1 with TRBJ1-1; a possible D gene is TRBD1 (5 bases). V dropped 5 bases and J dropped 9 bases, with 16 bases sitting between them. The CDR3 is made up of 12 amino acids. Germline CDR1 and CDR2: DFQATT and SNEGSKA (reference sequence). CDR3 residues: CSAPPGGGKAFF. CDR3 DNA sequence: TGCAGTGCTCCCCCGGGCGGGGGGAAAGCTTTCTTT.

This clonotype has ten or more counts. The chain has TRBV20-1 and TRBJ1-2; D unclear. This CDR3 is 13 amino acids long. V was pared by 1 base and J by 3 bases, with 9 bases between. The germline V gene encodes CDR1 DFQATT and CDR2 SNEGSKA (reference sequence). For the CDR3, the DNA is TGCAGTGCTAGAGGTGCCAGATACTATGGCTACACCTTC. Its translation: CSARGARYYGYTF.

This chain links TRBV7-9 with TRBJ2-3, with 14 bases fitting TRBD2. The CDR3 runs to 16 residues. Germline CDR1 reads SEHNR; CDR2 reads FQNEAQ (reference sequence). With V trimmed by 6 bases and J by 4 bases, 6 bases remained unmatched. The CDR3 DNA sequence: TGTGCCAGCAGAGGGGGGACTAGCGGGAGTGCAGATACGCAGTATTTT. Translated, it gives CASRGGTSGSADTQYF.

This clonotype was observed at least ten times. The V call is TRBV28, the J call TRBJ2-7, with no clear D. Germline V gives CDR1 MDHEN, CDR2 SYDVKM. CDR3 length: 11 residues. The V end lost 8 bases, the J end lost 7 bases, and 12 bases lay between the germline ends. CDR3 bases: TGTGCCAGCGGCTCATACTGGGAGCAGTACTTC. It is translated as CASGSYWEQYF.

The table lists this clonotype with many counts. This rearrangement joins TRBV6-5 to TRBJ2-5; D gene ambiguous. Germline V gene sequence: CDR1 MNHEY, CDR2 SVGAGI. V shed 6 bases and J shed 5 bases, with 10 bases lying between them. This CDR3 spans 12 amino acids. CDR3 amino acids: CASRANVETQYF. The DNA of the CDR3 is TGTGCCAGCAGGGCGAACGTGGAGACCCAGTACTTC.

This clonotype was detected ten times or more. The DNA for the CDR3 is TGTGCCAGCAGCTTAGGTCTGAGCCCCTATAATTCACCCCTCCACTTT. This codes for CASSLGLSPYNSPLHF. The V gene is TRBV11-2, the J gene TRBJ1-6; D unclear. CDR1 and CDR2 (germline): SGHAT, FQNNGV. This CDR3 comprises 16 residues. Trimming pared 1 base from V and 2 bases from J, leaving 9 bases between.

This clonotype was seen at least ten times. This sequence joins TRBV28 and TRBJ1-6; D unresolved. Germline V gene lookup returns CDR1 MDHEN and CDR2 SYDVKM. With 3 bases removed from V and 7 bases from J, the gap between germline ends came to 16 bases. CDR3 length: 16 amino acids. CDR3 protein: CASSLGPKAQNSPLHF. DNA of the CDR3: TGTGCCAGCAGTTTGGGCCCCAAGGCCCAAAATTCACCCCTCCACTTT.

This clonotype is labeled medium-sized. This chain links TRBV13 with TRBJ2-4, with D possibly being TRBD2 (5 bases). CDR3 length equals 14 residues. Germline CDR1 is PRHDT and CDR2 is FYEKMQ (reference sequence). Trimming stripped 2 bases from V and 8 bases from J, with 13 bases between. CDR3 residues: CASSLWTPGDIQYF. The DNA for the CDR3 is TGTGCCAGCAGCTTATGGACTCCGGGTGACATTCAGTACTTC.

This sequence joins TRBV5-1 and TRBJ2-4, with TRBD2 identical over 14 bases. This CDR3 spans 16 amino acids. CDR1 and CDR2 (germline): SGHRS, YFSETQ. Unmatched junction bases numbered 4, after V lost 0 bases and J lost 8 bases. The CDR3 coding sequence is TGCGCCAGCAGCTTGGCTGGGACTAGCGGGAGTGACATTCAGTACTTC. This gives the protein CASSLAGTSGSDIQYF.

This clonotype was detected many times. The V and J genes are TRBV20-1 and TRBJ1-1; tentatively, D is TRBD1 (6 bases). The CDR3 totals 15 residues. The V end lost 5 bases, the J end lost 0 bases, and 16 bases lay between the germline ends. Germline V CDR1 and CDR2: DFQATT, SNEGSKA (reference sequence). The DNA for the CDR3 is TGCAGTGCTTTTTTGACAGGAAACATGAACACTGAAGCTTTCTTT. Encoded protein: CSAFLTGNMNTEAFF.

This clonotype was seen ten or more times. J is TRBJ1-3 and V is TRBV10-3; D unresolved. V was clipped by 11 bases and J by 0 bases, with 11 bases between them. The CDR3 length is 13 residues. Germline CDR1 and CDR2: ENHRY and SYGVKD. The CDR3 DNA is TGTGCCTCCCGGGCCAGCTCTGGAAACACCATATATTTT. It specifies CASRASSGNTIYF.

This clonotype was recorded at least ten times. The chain is built from TRBV12-3 or TRBV12-4 and TRBJ1-6; D call uncertain. The CDR3 totals 15 residues. Between the trimmed V and J ends, which lost 6 bases and 0 bases, there was a span of 9 bases. The CDR3 is CASRGKSSYNSPLHF. As DNA, the CDR3 is TGTGCCAGCAGGGGGAAGAGCTCCTATAATTCACCCCTCCACTTT.